These T cell receptor beta chains were read from a single sample in a study of early T cells in non-severe SARS-CoV-2 infection. MiXCR, run by TCRdb on the 5' RACE reads, gives a single entry per CDR3 protein. The repertoire holds 35,000 to 50,000 distinct CDR3 sequences, with around 6% as singletons. Sequences were obtained from whole blood. These TCRs come from an adult who was a healthcare worker with PCR-confirmed SARS-CoV-2 infection or an uninfected control (not recorded which). The CDR3 runs from the conserved cysteine through the conserved F or W. A D gene is named only where the DNA matches it firmly.

V	J	D	CDR3
TRBV28	TRBJ1-5	NA	CASSSPRGQPQHF
TRBV6-5	TRBJ1-2	TRBD1	CASRGQNYGYTF
TRBV3-1	TRBJ2-5	NA	CASSQDRSETQYF
TRBV6-5	TRBJ1-5	TRBD1	CASIGGDRTGRNQPQHF
TRBV7-3	TRBJ1-1	NA	CASSLQADRNTEAFF
TRBV14	TRBJ1-4	TRBD1	CASSHRTGWNEKLFF
TRBV11-2	TRBJ2-3	NA	CASSLDGGTDTQYF
TRBV11-2	TRBJ2-3	NA	CASSLRGQPGSDTQYF
TRBV28	TRBJ2-3	NA	CASSFRQGGDTDTQYF
TRBV7-4	TRBJ2-1	TRBD2	CASSGGRGGYNEQFF
TRBV7-2	TRBJ2-3	TRBD2	CAMTSGGSDTQYF
TRBV25-1	TRBJ2-7	TRBD2	CASSDTAGVAYEQYF
TRBV30	TRBJ2-4	TRBD1	CAWSVATGARNIQYF
TRBV27	TRBJ2-7	NA	CASKGSYEQYF
TRBV11-3	TRBJ2-1	NA	CASSKFGNEQFF
TRBV5-6	TRBJ2-3	NA	CASSRLRGITDTQYF
TRBV23-1	TRBJ1-2	NA	CGQRGYTF
TRBV11-2	TRBJ2-1	NA	CASSPQWTAIYNEQFF
TRBV27	TRBJ2-3	NA	CASSLPSVQGGTDTQYF
TRBV3-1	TRBJ1-4	NA	CASSPEGDIEKLFF
TRBV5-1	TRBJ1-2	NA	CASSWDNYGYTF
TRBV20-1	TRBJ2-3	TRBD2	CSATGTSGPDTQYF
TRBV28	TRBJ2-7	TRBD1	CASSFAGGLYSYEQYF
TRBV29-1	TRBJ1-2	NA	CSVEREREGYTF
TRBV29-1	TRBJ2-1	NA	CSVVGGGRNEQFF
TRBV19	TRBJ1-2	TRBD1	CASSTGTGTNYGYTF
TRBV7-9	TRBJ2-3	TRBD1	CASRQGNTDTQYF
TRBV7-9	TRBJ1-4	TRBD1	CASSPDRGYEKLFF
TRBV25-1	TRBJ2-5	NA	CASSAPLDSGETQYF
TRBV11-2	TRBJ2-7	NA	CASSRSYTGTIGEQYF
TRBV4-1	TRBJ2-2	TRBD1	CASSQRDRAPGELFF
TRBV12-3/TRBV12-4	TRBJ2-3	TRBD1	CASSSGTGPRSDTQYF
TRBV13	TRBJ2-7	NA	CASSPGTPYEQYF
TRBV25-1	TRBJ1-1	NA	CASKSSRATNTEAFF
TRBV4-1	TRBJ1-1	NA	CASSRGETEAFF
TRBV12-3/TRBV12-4	TRBJ2-5	TRBD2	CASSFDLAGDSETQYF
TRBV3-1	TRBJ2-2	NA	CASSRGQLTGELFF
TRBV5-5	TRBJ1-5	TRBD1	CASSVGTDADQPQHF
TRBV19	TRBJ1-6	TRBD1	CASRTGVLSPLHF
TRBV3-1	TRBJ2-2	NA	CASSQPDDTGELFF
TRBV5-6	TRBJ2-1	NA	CASSGLVFGYNEQFF
TRBV29-1	TRBJ1-2	NA	CSVEAYRVEGYTF
TRBV5-1	TRBJ1-5	NA	CASSLLGIDNQPQHF
TRBV5-1	TRBJ2-1	TRBD2	CASSALAGGDNEQFF
TRBV5-1	TRBJ1-5	NA	CASSLLGADQPQHF
TRBV5-4	TRBJ2-7	TRBD2	CASSFGGGRPYEQYF
TRBV5-1	TRBJ2-2	NA	CASSGDILNTGELFF
TRBV11-2	TRBJ2-5	TRBD1	CASVRDRGRGETQYF
TRBV27	TRBJ2-7	TRBD2	CASGPRGDGYEQYF
TRBV9	TRBJ2-3	TRBD2	CASSPKRGVTDTQYF
TRBV7-8	TRBJ1-1	TRBD1	CASSLGQGRTFF
TRBV4-1	TRBJ1-4	NA	CASSQDDEKLFF
TRBV12-3/TRBV12-4	TRBJ2-7	NA	CASSLVSLGRKPYEQYF
TRBV12-3/TRBV12-4	TRBJ2-7	NA	CASTSPGSLSYEQYF
TRBV12-3/TRBV12-4	TRBJ2-1	TRBD2	CASSLLIAGVEQFF